A selection of T cell receptor beta chains follows, all from one sample in a study of post-analysis software for immune sequencing data. TCRdb processed the PCR reads anew with MiXCR; each CDR3 protein has one entry. The profile shows roughly 600,000 distinct CDR3 sequences, 44% of them singletons. Sequenced material: blood. All receptors come from a girl aged 10-17 years with multiple sclerosis. Both conserved end residues are part of each CDR3. A D gene is named only where the DNA matches it firmly. A clone size is listed for some rows: how often the clone was seen (once, few, many), or a class if it is expanded.

abundance | len | j_gene | v_gene | d_gene | CDR3nt | CDR3aa
. | 14 | TRBJ1-2 | TRBV25-1 | . | TGTGCCAGCAGTCCCCAGACAGGATCCTATGGCTACACCTTC | CASSPQTGSYGYTF
few | 13 | TRBJ1-1 | TRBV6-5 | . | TGTGCCAGCAGTCCAGGGGCGAACACTGAAGCTTTCTTT | CASSPGANTEAFF
. | 14 | TRBJ1-1 | TRBV30 | . | TGTGCCGTTACCCTAATATCTCGCGGGACTGAAGCTTTCTTT | CAVTLISRGTEAFF
. | 15 | TRBJ1-2 | TRBV5-6 | TRBD1 | TGTGCCAGCAGCCTTCAGACAGGGGCAAACTATGGCTACACCTTC | CASSLQTGANYGYTF
. | 16 | TRBJ2-1 | TRBV4-1 | TRBD2 | TGCGCCAGCAGCCAAGTAGGAAGCGGGGGTTACAATGAGCAGTTCTTC | CASSQVGSGGYNEQFF
. | 18 | TRBJ1-2 | TRBV6-1 | TRBD1 | TGTGCCAGCAGGCCACGGACAGGGCGCCAGCGGGCTGACTATGGCTACACCTTC | CASRPRTGRQRADYGYTF
. | 18 | TRBJ1-5 | TRBV12-3/TRBV12-4 | . | TGTGCCAGCAGTTTCACTACAGGGCCCCGATGGAGCAATCAGCCCCAGCATTTT | CASSFTTGPRWSNQPQHF
. | 15 | TRBJ2-3 | TRBV12-3/TRBV12-4 | . | TGTGCCAGCAGCCTTAGCCCCCGAAGCACAGATACGCAGTATTTT | CASSLSPRSTDTQYF
. | 11 | TRBJ1-2 | TRBV6-6 | . | TGTGCCAGCAGGTTGGGGGACGGCTACACCTTC | CASRLGDGYTF
few | 16 | TRBJ2-1 | TRBV12-3/TRBV12-4 | TRBD2 | TGTGCCAGCAGCGATAGCGGGGCAAGCTCCTACAATGAGCAGTTCTTC | CASSDSGASSYNEQFF
. | 13 | TRBJ1-5 | TRBV5-5 | . | TGTGCCAGCAGCTTGGGAGGGATTGAGCCCCAGCATTTT | CASSLGGIEPQHF
. | 13 | TRBJ1-2 | TRBV5-1 | . | TGCGCCAGCAGCTTGGAGCTGGACTATGGCTACACCTTC | CASSLELDYGYTF
. | 13 | TRBJ1-1 | TRBV5-1 | TRBD1 | TGCGCCAGCAGCTTGGAGGGGGCCACTGAAGCTTTCTTT | CASSLEGATEAFF
many | 12 | TRBJ2-7 | TRBV20-1 | . | TGCAGTGCTAGTAACAGGGCGGACGAGCAGTACTTC | CSASNRADEQYF
. | 13 | TRBJ1-2 | TRBV12-3/TRBV12-4 | . | TGTGCCAGCAGGCGGACTGTTAACTATGGCTACACCTTC | CASRRTVNYGYTF
few | 13 | TRBJ2-7 | TRBV29-1 | TRBD1 | TGCAGCGCTACAGGGGGTTTGCTCTACGAGCAGTACTTC | CSATGGLLYEQYF